This T cell receptor (beta chain) is drawn from a study of T cell repertoires in ileal Crohn's disease. Looking at the study overall: Median disease duration was 7.9 years; about 37% smoked at surgery.

General observations from the study: Clonal expansions were more frequent in active smokers than non-smokers at surgery.

Looked up from germline, CDR1 is KGHSH and CDR2 is LQKENI. The CDR3 contains 17 residues. About 490 nanograms of biopsy DNA per sample underwent TCRB immunosequencing. The table came from immunoSEQ multiplex PCR; TCRdb's copy has only in-frame clones and leaves some out. Of a few thousand clones in the sample, roughly 85% were seen once. Worth noting for this clone: The antigen remains undetermined.

Time point here: neoterminal ileum biopsy at postoperative endoscopy, about 6 months after surgery. Adults with ileal or ileocolonic Crohn's disease and an indication for resection were eligible. The sample comprised ileal tissue. The genes are TRBV18 and TRBJ2-5; TRBD2 matches 13 bases. The J call is uncertain, as TRBJ2-7 better fits the DNA end. The TCR sequence derives from an adult with Crohn's disease. The CDR3 DNA reads TGTGCCAGCTCCCTCAACTCGGGGACTAGCGGGGCCTACGAGCAGTACTTC. The encoded protein is CASSLNSGTSGAYEQYF.